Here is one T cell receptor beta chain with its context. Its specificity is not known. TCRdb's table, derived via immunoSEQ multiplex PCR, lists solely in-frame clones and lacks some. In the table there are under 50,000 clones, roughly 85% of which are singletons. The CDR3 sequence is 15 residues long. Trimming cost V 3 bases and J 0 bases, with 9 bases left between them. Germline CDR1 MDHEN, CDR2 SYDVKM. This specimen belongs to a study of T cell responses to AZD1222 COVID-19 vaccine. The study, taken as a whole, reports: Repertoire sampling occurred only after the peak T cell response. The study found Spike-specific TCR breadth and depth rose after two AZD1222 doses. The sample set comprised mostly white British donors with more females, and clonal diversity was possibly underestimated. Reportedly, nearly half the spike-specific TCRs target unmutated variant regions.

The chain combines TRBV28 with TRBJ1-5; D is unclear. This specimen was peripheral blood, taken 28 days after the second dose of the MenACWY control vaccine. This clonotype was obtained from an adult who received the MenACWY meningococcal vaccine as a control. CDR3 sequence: CASSFERYSNQPQHF. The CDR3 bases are TGTGCCAGCAGTTTCGAAAGGTATAGCAATCAGCCCCAGCATTTT.